Listed here are 17 T cell receptor beta chains from one sample, sequenced in a study of identifying expanded T cells in peripheral blood. Generated by immunoSEQ multiplex PCR, the TCRdb table keeps only in-frame clones and is missing some. Of approximately 90,000 clones listed, about 86% are singletons. The sequencing sample was made of blood. These receptors originate from a person aged 18 to 75 in good health.

The CDR3 coding sequence is TGTGCCAGCAAGGAACAGGGGGAATGGAACATTCAGTACTTC. Its translation: CASKEQGEWNIQYF. The V gene is TRBV6-1, the J gene TRBJ2-4; 8 nucleotides agree with TRBD1. This CDR3 is 14 amino acids long. With 7 bases clipped from V and 7 bases from J, the junction kept 9 bases outside the gene matches. CDR1 is MNHNS, CDR2 SASEGT, per germline.

The gene calls are TRBV19 and TRBJ1-1; D unresolved. The V end was cut by 4 bases, the J end by 1 base, with 10 bases between. CDR3 length: 14 amino acids. Germline V gene lookup returns CDR1 LNHDA and CDR2 SQIVND (reference sequence). The CDR3, as DNA: TGTGCCAGTAGTAGTTCGTTCCAGAACACTGAAGCTTTCTTT. It is translated as CASSSSFQNTEAFF.

The chain's CDR3 is CASSWTTDRGGDTEAFF. The CDR3 DNA sequence: TGTGCCAGCAGCTGGACAACGGACAGGGGAGGGGACACTGAAGCTTTCTTT. The chain uses TRBV7-8 and TRBJ1-1, with 9 positions matching TRBD1. CDR1 and CDR2 (germline): SGHVS, FQNEAQ. There are 17 residues in the CDR3. V dropped 4 bases and J dropped 3; count of bases not matched to a gene: 12.

V and J are TRBV5-4 and TRBJ1-1; maybe TRBD1 (5 bases). The CDR3 spans 17 residues. Trimming removed 2 bases from V and 5 bases from J, with 22 bases in between. CDR1 and CDR2 from the germline V gene are SGHNT and YYREEE (reference sequence). CDR3 residues: CASSLRVVQPGGTEAFF. DNA for the CDR3: TGTGCCAGCAGCTTAAGGGTAGTCCAGCCGGGGGGAACTGAAGCTTTCTTT.

V is TRBV27 and J is TRBJ1-1, with a possible D match to TRBD1 (6 bases). The V end was cut by 3 bases, the J end by 5 bases, with 13 bases between. The length of the CDR3 is 14 residues. The V gene's germline CDR1 is MNHEY and CDR2 SMNVEV (reference sequence). The DNA for the CDR3 is TGTGCCAGCAGTTTTGGTGGGGGCCAGACTGAAGCTTTCTTT. Its protein is CASSFGGGQTEAFF.

This chain connects TRBV29-1 to TRBJ2-3; 7 positions agree with TRBD1. J was trimmed by 4 bases and V by 8 bases; bases with no gene match: 12. The CDR3 loop spans 14 amino acids. CDR1 is SQVTM, CDR2 ANQGSEA, per germline. For the CDR3, the DNA is TGCAGCACCATGACAGGGTCGGTCGCAGATACGCAGTATTTT. This translates into CSTMTGSVADTQYF.

The CDR3: CASSYRGYGYTF. CDR3 DNA: TGTGCCAGCAGTTACAGGGGCTATGGCTACACCTTC. The chain combines TRBV6-5 with TRBJ1-2; TRBD1 is a possible D gene (5 bases). V lost 2 bases to trimming and J lost 4 bases, with 5 bases between them. Germline CDR1 MNHEY, CDR2 SVGAGI. The CDR3 spans 12 residues.

The chain uses TRBV6-5 and TRBJ1-4; TRBD1 agrees at 8 bases. The J segment lost 6 bases and the V segment lost 7 bases, leaving 4 bases of the junction unmatched. The CDR3 is 13 residues long. Germline V lookup: CDR1 MNHEY, CDR2 SVGAGI. The DNA for the CDR3 is TGTGCCAGCAAAGACAGGGGTTATGAAAAACTGTTTTTT. Its translation: CASKDRGYEKLFF.

This rearrangement joins TRBV5-4 to TRBJ2-2, with TRBD1 matching 7 bases. The germline V gene has CDR1 SGHNT and CDR2 YYREEE (reference sequence). V was clipped by 4 bases and J by 5 bases; unmatched bases: 5. This CDR3 comprises 14 residues. CDR3 in amino acids: CASSRDSTTGELFF. DNA of the CDR3: TGTGCCAGCAGCAGGGACAGCACAACCGGGGAGCTGTTTTTT.

CDR3 protein: CSTMTGTGVPYEQYF. The CDR3 coding sequence is TGCAGCACCATGACCGGGACAGGGGTACCCTACGAGCAGTACTTC. The chain joins TRBV29-1 to TRBJ2-7; TRBD1 matches at 10 bases. J gave up 2 bases and V 8 bases, and 12 bases lay outside the gene matches. Germline V gene data show CDR1 as SQVTM and CDR2 as ANQGSEA. CDR3 size: 15 residues.

The V and J genes are TRBV19 and TRBJ2-7; weak D call: TRBD2 (6 bases). There are 17 residues in the CDR3. Trimming left V 5 bases short and J 1 base short, with 21 bases between. Germline V CDR1 and CDR2: LNHDA, SQIVND (reference sequence). CDR3 sequence: CASSAGDGRGGSYEQYF. DNA for the CDR3: TGTGCCAGTAGTGCCGGGGACGGGCGGGGAGGATCCTACGAGCAGTACTTC.

Comments on this clone: The junction differs from germline at one of its ends, possibly a read error. The chain combines TRBV13 with TRBJ1-6; TRBD1 is a possible D gene (6 bases). The germline V gene encodes CDR1 PRHDT and CDR2 FYEKMQ (reference sequence). CDR3 size: 14 residues. As DNA, the CDR3 is TGTGCCAGCACCTTAGGGGGGAAAGGATCACCCCTCCACTTT. Its translation is CASTLGGKGSPLHF.

The chain employs TRBV7-2 and TRBJ1-2; no reliable D call. From germline, CDR1 is SGHTA and CDR2 FQGNSA. Between the trimmed V and J ends, which lost 1 base and 1 base, there was a span of 1 base. The CDR3 is 12 residues long. The CDR3: CASSLDNYGYTF. The CDR3 nucleotides read TGTGCCAGCAGCTTAGATAACTATGGCTACACCTTC.

The rearrangement joins TRBV5-1 to TRBJ1-1; no firm D call. The length of the CDR3 is 15 residues. Germline CDR1 and CDR2: SGHRS and YFSETQ. Trimming took off 4 bases at V and 1 base at J, with 14 bases between the two ends. The CDR3 coding sequence is TGCGCCAGCAGCGGACGAGGTCCGGAGAACACTGAAGCTTTCTTT. Its translation is CASSGRGPENTEAFF.

In this sample, this clone turned up once. The chain has TRBV11-2 and TRBJ1-2; 8 nucleotides line up with TRBD1. Germline V gene lookup returns CDR1 SGHAT and CDR2 FQNNGV. The CDR3 runs to 18 residues. Germline trimming cut 1 base from V and 0 bases from J; bases unmatched to any gene: 10. The CDR3 loop is CASSLAPGTGEANYGYTF. The CDR3 DNA is TGTGCCAGCAGCTTAGCTCCCGGGACAGGCGAAGCTAACTATGGCTACACCTTC.

This rearrangement joins TRBV2 to TRBJ2-7, with TRBD1 matching over 7 bases. Trimming at V came to 4 bases and at J to 0 bases, leaving 15 bases not matched to a gene. This CDR3 region has 18 residues. Germline loops: CDR1 SNHLY, CDR2 FYNNEI. The CDR3 loop reads CASSVRYFRDSHSYEQYF. CDR3 DNA: TGTGCCAGCAGTGTTCGGTACTTCCGGGACAGTCACTCCTACGAGCAGTACTTC.

This clone was counted between two and nine times. V is TRBV11-3 and J is TRBJ2-4; 7 bases fit TRBD1. There are 18 residues in the CDR3. CDR1 and CDR2 from the germline V gene are SGHNT and YENEEA. With V trimmed by 0 bases and J by 0 bases, 8 bases remained unmatched. CDR3 in amino acids: CASSLDQGGTIAKNIQYF. CDR3 DNA sequence: TGTGCCAGCAGCTTAGACCAAGGGGGCACCATAGCCAAAAACATTCAGTACTTC.